Below, one T cell receptor beta chain is given with its context. No antigen is known for it. Relative to the germline gene, one junction end is altered; a read error may explain this. These data originate in a study of memory CD4+ T cells and cytomegalovirus serostatus. Study-level information: Healthy Belgian adult donors included several CMV-positive and 24 CMV-negative people. Broader study findings: Of 150 to 200 reported CMV TCRbeta sequences, some 70 were found in memory CD4+ repertoires.

The CDR3 consists of 14 residues. The sort gate was single viable CD3+CD4+CD8-CD45RO+ cells for memory CD4+ T cells. Donors' CMV status reflects serum IgG against pp150, pp28, p38, p52. Sequencing was performed with immunoSEQ multiplex PCR; in TCRdb, only in-frame clones are kept and a portion is missing. The table shows tens of thousands of clones, with 75% to 85% occurring only once. This clonotype was obtained from an adult in good health and CMV-seronegative. The chain joins TRBV23-1 to TRBJ1-4, with a possible D match to TRBD1 (5 bases). TRBV23-1 qualifies as an ORF whose function is uncertain. Sequences were obtained from memory CD4+ T cells from blood. The CDR3 region is CASSPRPGLLSLPF. As DNA, the CDR3 is TGCGCCAGCAGTCCTCGGCCAGGGCTGCTTAGCCTCCCTTTT.